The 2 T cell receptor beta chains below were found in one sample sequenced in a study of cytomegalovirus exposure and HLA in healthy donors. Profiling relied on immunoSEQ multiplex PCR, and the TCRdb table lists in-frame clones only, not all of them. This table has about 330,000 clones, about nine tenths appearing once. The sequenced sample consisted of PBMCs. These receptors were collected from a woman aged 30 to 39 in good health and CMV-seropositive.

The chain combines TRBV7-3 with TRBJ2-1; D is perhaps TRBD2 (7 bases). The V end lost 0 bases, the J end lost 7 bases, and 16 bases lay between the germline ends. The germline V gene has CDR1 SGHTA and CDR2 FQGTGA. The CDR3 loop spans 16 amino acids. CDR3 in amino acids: CASSLTWGGRTNEQFF. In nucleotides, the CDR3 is TGTGCCAGCAGCTTAACCTGGGGGGGCCGCACGAATGAGCAGTTCTTC.

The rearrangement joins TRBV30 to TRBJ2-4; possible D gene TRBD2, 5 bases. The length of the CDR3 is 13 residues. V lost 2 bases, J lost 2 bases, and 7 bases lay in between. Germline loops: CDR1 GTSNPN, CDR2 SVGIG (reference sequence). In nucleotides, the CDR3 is TGTGCCTGGAGTAGACTACCCAAAAACATTCAGTACTTC. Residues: CAWSRLPKNIQYF.